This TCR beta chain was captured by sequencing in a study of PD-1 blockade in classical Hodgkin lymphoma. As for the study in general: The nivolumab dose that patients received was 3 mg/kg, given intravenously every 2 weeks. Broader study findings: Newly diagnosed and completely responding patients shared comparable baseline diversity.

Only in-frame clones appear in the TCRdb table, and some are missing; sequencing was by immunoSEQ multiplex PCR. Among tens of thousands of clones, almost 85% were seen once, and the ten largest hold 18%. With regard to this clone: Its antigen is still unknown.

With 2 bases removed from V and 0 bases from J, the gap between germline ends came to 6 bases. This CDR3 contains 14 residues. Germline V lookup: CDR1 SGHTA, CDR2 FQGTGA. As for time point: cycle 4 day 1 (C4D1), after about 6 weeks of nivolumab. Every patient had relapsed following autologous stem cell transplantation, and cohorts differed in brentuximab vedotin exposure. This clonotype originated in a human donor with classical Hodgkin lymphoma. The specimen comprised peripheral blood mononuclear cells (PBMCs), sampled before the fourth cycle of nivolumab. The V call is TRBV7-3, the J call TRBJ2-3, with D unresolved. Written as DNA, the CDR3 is TGTGCCAGCAGCTTATTGTCGAGCACAGATACGCAGTATTTT. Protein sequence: CASSLLSSTDTQYF.